This passage covers 2 T cell receptor beta chains from one sample sequenced in a study of T cells in localized non-small cell lung cancer. Data came from immunoSEQ multiplex PCR; TCRdb stores just in-frame clones and leaves some out. The sample lists 50,000 to 65,000 clones; around 80% were seen once. The sequences come from PBMCs, collected before any cancer treatment. These receptor sequences come from a woman between 35 and 75 years old with stage II lung adenocarcinoma.

This clone was picked up a small number of times. This chain links TRBV19 with TRBJ1-1; a possible D gene is TRBD1 (5 bases). Germline loops: CDR1 LNHDA, CDR2 SQIVND (reference sequence). The CDR3 spans 13 residues. The ends were cut back, 7 bases at V and 5 bases at J, with 14 bases in the middle. The CDR3 sequence is CASKDTRKTEAFF. The CDR3 DNA sequence: TGTGCCAGTAAGGACACTCGTAAAACTGAAGCTTTCTTT.

The sample holds one count of this clone. The rearrangement joins TRBV18 to TRBJ1-1, with no clear D. The CDR3 is made up of 13 amino acids. CDR1 KGHSH and CDR2 LQKENI come from the germline V gene. V shed 2 bases and J shed 3 bases, with 7 bases lying between them. CDR3 in DNA: TGTGCCAGCTCACCAAATGAGGACACTGAAGCTTTCTTT. This sequence encodes CASSPNEDTEAFF. The full variable domain, in which reference TRBV18 and TRBJ1-1 provide the parts outside the CDR3, is NAGVMQNPRHLVRRRGQEARLRCSPMKGHSHVYWYRQLPEEGLKFMVYLQKENIIDESGMPKERFSAEFPKEGPSILRIQQVVRGDSAAYFCASSPNEDTEAFFGQGTRLTVV.